This T cell receptor beta chain originates from a study of T cell repertoires in cytomegalovirus infection. Across the whole study: TCR beta signatures that were public indicated CMV infection and matching HLA type. Study-wide points: CMV-specific HLA-C-restricted TCR beta clonotypes dominated the ex vivo response. Accumulated public TCR beta family frequency recognized individuals carrying CMV together with the relevant HLA.

This clonotype has a count of ten or more. Its matching antigen is unknown. Because the CDR3's place on the DNA is in doubt, the DNA is left out and the CDR3 is given as listed by TCRdb. Per germline, CDR1 SGHTA and CDR2 FQGNSA. The CDR3 length equals 14 residues, ends included. One entry per CDR3 protein, called by TCRdb with MiXCR from the reads. This table has about 130,000 distinct CDR3 sequences, approximately 9.2% appearing once. The sample comprised PBMCs. The chain carries TRBV7-2 and TRBJ1-4; the tabulated D call, TRBD1, remains unverified against the DNA. This receptor was identified in a human donor in good health (CMV status not recorded). Some clones in this sample may be carry-over from other donors' samples. The CDR3 protein is CASSFGEGREKLFF.